This TCR beta chain was identified in a study of blood T cell repertoires in COVID-19 (TCRdb year 2020). For the study in its entirety: The collaborator samples originated in the United States, Italy and Spain and spanned the acute and convalescent phases of COVID-19. The material from the prospective study consisted of cDNA or gDNA derived from T cells, B-cell-depleted T cells, or PBMCs. The dataset comprised deeply sampled blood TCRbeta repertoires from subjects exposed to, actively infected with, or recovered from COVID-19. A freely available public database, intended as a resource for researchers studying the immune response to SARS-CoV-2, is where the repertoires were released. The samples were drawn from two sources: the first 160 participants of the ongoing ImmuneRACE study, and some 1,300 subjects contributed by 6 global collaborators. Nearly every sample came with metadata listing a de-identified subject ID, COVID-19 status, age in years and sex. Where available, HLA class I and class II types were taken from metadata supplied by the sample provider and were not determined by assay-based typing. On the study overall, not on this receptor specifically: How much clinical and demographic metadata was included differed by source and by participant, and the metadata was provided uncurated.

Each collaborating institution followed its own protocols to collect whole blood in K2EDTA tubes. For TCRbeta analysis, collaborators shipped samples as frozen whole blood, isolated PBMCs, or DNA extracted from either of those sample types. From the cysteine up to the phenylalanine, the CDR3 has a length of 16 residues. Just CDR3 DNA is preserved here, 48 bases in frame from base 1. The germline V gene yields SGDLS for CDR1 and YYNGEE for CDR2. Clipping removes 3 bases from V and 5 bases from J, with 11 as the unmatched junction base count. With respect to this clone: Its antigen is still unknown. No much larger clone exists at a distance of one base, and base qualities are not known.

TCRbeta CDR3 regions were amplified from genomic DNA by means of the immunoSEQ Assay, a bias-controlled multiplex PCR. As for how the authors treated the data: Within the assay, amplification of reference gene primers was used to estimate how many nucleated cells each sample contained. To quantify the absolute abundance of each unique TCRbeta CDR3 rearrangement, sequence reads were collapsed and filtered. For each sample, productive Simpson clonality was calculated as the square root of Simpson's diversity index across productive rearrangements. TCRdb's version of the immuneACCESS table is confined to in-frame rearrangements and falls short of the full clone set. An unresolved V gene accounts for under half of the shortfall where checked; the remainder is of unknown origin. V and J calls and clone size are copied from that table; D and trimming were computed from the DNA. A total of about 46,000 clones appear in this sample, 88% of them only once. Approximately 10% of the sample is in the top ten clones.

Source material: peripheral blood. Here the chain combines TRBV9 and TRBJ2-1; 7 bases in the junction line up with TRBD2. The sequence was obtained from a man aged 50 to 59 with active COVID-19. The nucleotide sequence is TGTGCCAGCAGCGAACATGGGACTACCCTCAACAATGAGCAGTTCTTC. It specifies CASSEHGTTLNNEQFF.